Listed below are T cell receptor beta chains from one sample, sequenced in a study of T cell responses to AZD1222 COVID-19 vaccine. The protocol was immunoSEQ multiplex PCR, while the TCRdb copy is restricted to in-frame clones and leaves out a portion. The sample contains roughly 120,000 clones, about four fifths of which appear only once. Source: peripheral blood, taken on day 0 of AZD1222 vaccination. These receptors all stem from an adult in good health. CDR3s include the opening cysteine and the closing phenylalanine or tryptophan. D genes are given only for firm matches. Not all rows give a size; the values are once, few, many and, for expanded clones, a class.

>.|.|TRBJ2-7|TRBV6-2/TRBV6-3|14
CASSSEGGTSSQYF
TGTGCCAGCAGTTCCGAGGGAGGGACATCTTCGCAGTACTTC
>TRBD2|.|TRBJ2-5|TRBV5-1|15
CASSSLAGGVETQYF
TGCGCCAGCAGCTCACTAGCGGGAGGAGTGGAGACCCAGTACTTC
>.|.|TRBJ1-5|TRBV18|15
CASSPQSYGNQPQHF
TGTGCCAGCTCACCGCAGTCTTATGGCAATCAGCCCCAGCATTTT
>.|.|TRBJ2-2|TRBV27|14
CASSFDRNTGELFF
TGTGCCAGCAGTTTTGACAGGAACACCGGGGAGCTGTTTTTT
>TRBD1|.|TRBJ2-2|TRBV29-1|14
CSVGDRAATGELFF
TGCAGCGTTGGGGACAGGGCGGCCACCGGGGAGCTGTTTTTT
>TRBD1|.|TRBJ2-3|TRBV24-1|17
CATSAPPGQISTDTQYF
TGTGCCACCAGTGCCCCTCCGGGACAGATTAGCACAGATACGCAGTATTTT
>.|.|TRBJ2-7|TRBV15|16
CATSRDQTGGRGEQYF
TGTGCCACCAGCAGAGATCAGACAGGTGGGAGGGGCGAGCAGTACTTC
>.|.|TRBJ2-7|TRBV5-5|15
CASHPRQGSSYEQYF
TGTGCCAGCCATCCACGTCAGGGGTCTTCCTACGAGCAGTACTTC
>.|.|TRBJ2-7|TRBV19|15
CASSIDGAAAYEQYF
TGTGCCAGTAGTATCGATGGAGCGGCTGCTTACGAGCAGTACTTC
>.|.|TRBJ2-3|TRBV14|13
CASSRHKSDTQYF
TGTGCCAGCAGCCGCCACAAGTCAGATACGCAGTATTTT
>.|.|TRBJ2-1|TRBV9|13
CASSVVTSNEQFF
TGTGCCAGCAGCGTAGTCACATCGAATGAGCAGTTCTTC
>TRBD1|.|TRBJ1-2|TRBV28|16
CASSLWTGEYNYGYTF
TGTGCCAGCAGTTTGTGGACAGGGGAATATAACTATGGCTACACCTTC
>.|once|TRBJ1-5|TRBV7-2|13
CAIARDWGQPQHF
TGTGCCATCGCCCGGGACTGGGGACAGCCCCAGCATTTT
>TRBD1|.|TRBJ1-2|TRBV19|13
CASSAQGNYGYTF
TGTGCCAGTAGTGCACAGGGGAACTATGGCTACACCTTC
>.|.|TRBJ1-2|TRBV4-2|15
CASSPDEVTNYGYTF
TGTGCCAGCAGCCCTGATGAGGTCACTAACTATGGCTACACCTTC
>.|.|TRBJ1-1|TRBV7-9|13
CASSLDPRPEAFF
TGTGCCAGCAGCTTAGACCCCCGGCCTGAAGCTTTCTTT
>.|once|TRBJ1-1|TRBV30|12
CAWSAFATEAFF
TGTGCCTGGAGTGCCTTTGCCACTGAAGCTTTCTTT
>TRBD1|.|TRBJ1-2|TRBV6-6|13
CASSTGQSYGYTF
TGTGCCAGCAGCACGGGACAGAGCTATGGCTACACCTTC
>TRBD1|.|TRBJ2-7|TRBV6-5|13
CASRGTGGHEQYF
TGTGCCAGCAGGGGGACAGGGGGCCACGAGCAGTACTTC
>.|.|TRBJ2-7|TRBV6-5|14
CASSYSRADYEQYF
TGTGCCAGCAGTTACTCGCGGGCAGACTACGAGCAGTACTTC
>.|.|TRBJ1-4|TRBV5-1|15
CASSLANDSNEKLFF
TGCGCCAGCAGCTTGGCGAATGACAGTAATGAAAAACTGTTTTTT
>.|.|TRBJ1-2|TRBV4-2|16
CASSQSGGGRNYGYTF
TGTGCCAGCAGCCAAAGTGGGGGGGGCCGAAACTATGGCTACACCTTC
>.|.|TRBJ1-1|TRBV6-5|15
CASSTNPDGNTEAFF
TGTGCCAGCAGTACCAATCCCGACGGGAACACTGAAGCTTTCTTT
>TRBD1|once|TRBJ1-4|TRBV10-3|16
CAISERGQEGNEKLFF
TGTGCCATCAGTGAGCGAGGACAGGAGGGCAATGAAAAACTGTTTTTT
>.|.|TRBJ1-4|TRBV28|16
CASSLRFVEGLEKLFF
TGTGCCAGCAGCCTCCGGTTTGTAGAGGGGTTGGAAAAACTGTTTTTT
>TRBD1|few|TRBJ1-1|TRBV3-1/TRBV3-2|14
CASTRGQANTEAFF
TGTGCCAGCACCCGTGGACAGGCGAACACTGAAGCTTTCTTT
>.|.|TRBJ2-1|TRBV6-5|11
CASSYTGEQFF
TGTGCCAGCAGTTATACGGGTGAGCAGTTCTTC
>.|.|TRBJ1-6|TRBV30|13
CAWSVGPNSPLHF
TGTGCCTGGAGTGTAGGGCCAAATTCACCCCTCCACTTT
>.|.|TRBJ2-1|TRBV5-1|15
CASSFIPRLPNEQFF
TGCGCCAGCAGCTTTATCCCCCGGCTTCCCAATGAGCAGTTCTTC
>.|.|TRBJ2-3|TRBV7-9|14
CASSLGAGIDTQYF
TGTGCCAGCAGCTTAGGGGCAGGAATAGATACGCAGTATTTT
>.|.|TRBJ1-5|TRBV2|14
CASRDGYSNQPQHF
TGTGCCAGCAGGGACGGGTATAGCAATCAGCCCCAGCATTTT
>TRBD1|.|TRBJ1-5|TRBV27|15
CASSDRGFSNQPQHF
TGTGCCAGCAGTGACAGGGGCTTCAGCAATCAGCCCCAGCATTTT
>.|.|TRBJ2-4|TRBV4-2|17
CASSQNTGVLAKNIQYF
TGTGCCAGCAGCCAGAATACGGGAGTCCTAGCCAAAAACATTCAGTACTTC
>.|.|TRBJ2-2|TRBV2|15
CASRAVTANTGELFF
TGTGCCAGCAGGGCGGTGACTGCGAACACCGGGGAGCTGTTTTTT
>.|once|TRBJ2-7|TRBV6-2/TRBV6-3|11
CASSDYQEQYF
TGTGCCAGCAGTGACTATCAAGAGCAGTACTTC
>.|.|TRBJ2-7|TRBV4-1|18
CASSLTSLGRPTSYEQYF
TGCGCCAGCAGCCTCACCTCCTTGGGCCGCCCTACATCCTACGAGCAGTACTTC
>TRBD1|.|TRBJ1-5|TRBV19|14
CASSMGQGSQPQHF
TGTGCCAGTAGTATGGGACAGGGGAGTCAGCCCCAGCATTTT